A selection of T cell receptor beta chains follows, all from one sample in a study of shared clonotypes between healthy human individuals. The method was immunoSEQ multiplex PCR; TCRdb's version includes in-frame clones alone and lacks a portion of them. Among under 1,900,000 clones, 98% to 99% were seen once, and the ten largest hold about 0.35%. The material sequenced was naive CD4+ T cells sorted from blood. The receptors come from a man under 40 in good health. CDR3s include the opening cysteine and the closing phenylalanine or tryptophan. The D gene is left open where the match is weak. Clone size, where shown, is once, few, many, or a class for clones that have expanded.

abundance	d_gene	j_gene	v_gene	CDR3nt	CDR3aa
.	.	TRBJ2-7	TRBV20-1	TGCAGTGCTGAGGGTCTTTACGAGCAGTACTTC	CSAEGLYEQYF
.	.	TRBJ1-3	TRBV30	TGTGCCTGGAGTAGGGGCACTGGAAACACCATATATTTT	CAWSRGTGNTIYF
.	TRBD1	TRBJ2-1	TRBV7-9	TGTGCCAGCAGGGTGACAGGGGGCAGGGATGAGCAGTTCTTC	CASRVTGGRDEQFF
.	.	TRBJ2-7	TRBV6-1	TGTGCCAGCAGTGAACCTGGGTTCTACGAGCAGTACTTC	CASSEPGFYEQYF
.	.	TRBJ2-1	TRBV4-2	TGTGCCAGCAGCCAAGACGGTGGGGGGAGTAATGAGCAGTTCTTC	CASSQDGGGSNEQFF
.	TRBD2	TRBJ2-5	TRBV4-2	TGTGCCAGCAGCCAAGATCTCCTAGCGGGAGTGGCCTACCAAGAGACCCAGTACTTC	CASSQDLLAGVAYQETQYF
once	TRBD1	TRBJ2-1	TRBV5-1	TGCGCCAGCACACGGACAGGGACGTACTCCTACAATGAGCAGTTCTTC	CASTRTGTYSYNEQFF
.	.	TRBJ2-3	TRBV11-2	TGTGCCAGCAGCCCCCACCTGGACAGAGGCACAGATACGCAGTATTTT	CASSPHLDRGTDTQYF
.	TRBD2	TRBJ2-3	TRBV15	TGTGCCACCAGCAGGGGACTAGCGGGAGCCACAGATACGCAGTATTTT	CATSRGLAGATDTQYF
.	TRBD2	TRBJ2-7	TRBV9	TGTGCCAGCAGCGGGACCGGGACTAGCGGGACCTACGAGCAGTACTTC	CASSGTGTSGTYEQYF
once	.	TRBJ2-1	TRBV2	TGTGCCAGAGACAGGGGAGGGGGCTACAATGAGCAGTTCTTC	CARDRGGGYNEQFF
.	.	TRBJ1-3	TRBV10-3	TGTGCCGCTACAGGTCTCTCTGGAAACACCATATATTTT	CAATGLSGNTIYF
.	.	TRBJ1-2	TRBV2	TGTGACAGTTCACCTGTCGCCTTC	CDSSPVAF
.	.	TRBJ2-5	TRBV18	TGTGCCAGCTCACCACATGTGGAAGAGACCCAGTACTTC	CASSPHVEETQYF
.	.	TRBJ2-2	TRBV18	TGTGCCAGCTCCCAGGCCGGGACAACGAACACCGGGGAGCTGTTTTTT	CASSQAGTTNTGELFF
.	.	TRBJ1-2	TRBV7-2	TGTGCCAGCAGCTTAGGTGCAGGCGGCAACTATGGCTACACCTTC	CASSLGAGGNYGYTF
.	TRBD1	TRBJ1-1	TRBV2	TGTGCCAGAGGGACAGGCAGAAGCCCAGGGGCTTTCTTT	CARGTGRSPGAFF
.	TRBD2	TRBJ2-5	TRBV29-1	TGCAGCGTTAAGCGACTAGCGGGGTTACAAGAGACCCAGTACTTC	CSVKRLAGLQETQYF
.	.	TRBJ2-7	TRBV15	TGTGCCACCAGCAGACGTAACCTTGGGGAGTTTACCTACGAGCAGTACTTC	CATSRRNLGEFTYEQYF
.	TRBD2	TRBJ2-1	TRBV28	TGTGCCAGCAGTCCGAGACTAGCGGGAGGAGGCTATGAGCAGTTCTTC	CASSPRLAGGGYEQFF
.	TRBD1	TRBJ1-1	TRBV4-1	TGCGCCAGCAGCCAACAAGGACAGGGGAACACTGAAGCTTTCTTT	CASSQQGQGNTEAFF
once	TRBD1	TRBJ2-7	TRBV7-6	TGTGCCAGCAGCTCAGGATTCGGGACAGGAGGCGGCGAGCAGTACTTC	CASSSGFGTGGGEQYF
.	.	TRBJ2-7	TRBV2	TGTGCCACCGGGGTACAGGGTGTGTCCTACGAGCAGTACTTC	CATGVQGVSYEQYF
.	.	TRBJ2-7	TRBV7-9	TGTGCCAGCAGCTTAATCGCCGGTACCGAGCAGTACTTC	CASSLIAGTEQYF
.	TRBD2	TRBJ2-1	TRBV18	TGTGCCAGCTCACCGAAGACGCTAGCGGGATTGGGCAATGAGCAGTTCTTC	CASSPKTLAGLGNEQFF
.	.	TRBJ2-7	TRBV19	TGTGCCAGTAACTTTAGGTCCTACGAGCAGTACTTC	CASNFRSYEQYF